A single sample is the source of the 2 T cell receptor beta chains below, sequenced in a study of response to subunit inactivated influenza vaccine. TCRdb re-called the RT-PCR reads with MiXCR, one entry per CDR3 protein. Of 250,000 to 350,000 distinct CDR3 sequences listed, over 20% were seen once; the top ten hold 10%. The sample in question was PBMCs from blood, obtained approximately 20 months after vaccination. The receptors here all came from a man aged 50-75 years who received an inactivated influenza vaccine.

The chain recombines TRBV28 with TRBJ2-7; no clear D. V was pared by 5 bases and J by 3 bases, with 8 bases between. Germline assignment: CDR1 MDHEN and CDR2 SYDVKM. The CDR3 loop spans 12 amino acids. The CDR3 bases are TGTGCCAGCAGTAATGAATACTACGAGCAGTACTTC. Encoded protein: CASSNEYYEQYF.

This clonotype has more than one count but fewer than ten. The rearrangement joins TRBV29-1 to TRBJ2-7; TRBD2 matches 9 bases. The germline CDR1 and CDR2 sequences are SQVTM and ANQGSEA. Losses at the gene ends were 2 bases for V and 4 bases for J; bases not matched to a gene: 9. The CDR3 spans 15 residues. CDR3 DNA sequence: TGCAGCGTTGAATATGCGGGAGGGCCAGAATACGAGCAGTACTTC. Protein: CSVEYAGGPEYEQYF.